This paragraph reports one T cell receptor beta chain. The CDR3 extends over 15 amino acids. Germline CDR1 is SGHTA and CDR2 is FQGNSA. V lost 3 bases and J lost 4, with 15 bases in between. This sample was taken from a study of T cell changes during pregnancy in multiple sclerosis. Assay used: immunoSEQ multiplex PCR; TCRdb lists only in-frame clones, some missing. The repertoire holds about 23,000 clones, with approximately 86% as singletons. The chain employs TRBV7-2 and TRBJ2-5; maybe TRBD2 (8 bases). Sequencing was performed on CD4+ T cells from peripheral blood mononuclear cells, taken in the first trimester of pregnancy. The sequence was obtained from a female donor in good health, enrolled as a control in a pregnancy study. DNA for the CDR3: TGTGCCAGCAGCTTCGGGGGGGCAGGGGGAGAGACCCAGTACTTC. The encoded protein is CASSFGGAGGETQYF. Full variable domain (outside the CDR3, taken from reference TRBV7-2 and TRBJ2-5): GAGVSQSPSNKVTEKGKDVELRCDPISGHTALYWYRQSLGQGLEFLIYFQGNSAPDKSGLPSDRFSAERTGGSVSTLTIQRTQQEDSAVYLCASSFGGAGGETQYFGPGTRLLVL.